One sample yielded the 24 T cell receptor beta chains listed below, sequenced in a study of T cells in Graves' hyperthyroidism and ophthalmopathy. The TCR beta CDR3 regions underwent amplification using RNA transcripts as the source. Researchers ran a first-round RT-PCR on the TCR CDR3 using the HTBI primer set. One entry per CDR3 protein results from TCRdb running MiXCR on the multiplex PCR reads. The sample lists about 700,000 distinct CDR3 sequences; 14% were seen once. The sample consisted of blood. Receptors originate from a woman between 18 and 29 years old with Graves' hyperthyroidism.

At least ten counts were recorded for this clonotype. The rearrangement joins TRBV11-1 to TRBJ2-4, with 10 bases matching TRBD2. In germline, CDR1 is SGHAT, CDR2 FQDESV (reference sequence). Trimming took 5 bases from V and 8 from J; bases not matched to a gene: 6. This CDR3 contains 14 residues. The CDR3 DNA reads as TGTGCCAGCAGCCCGGGACTAGCGTACGACATTCAGTACTTC. Translating it yields CASSPGLAYDIQYF.

This clonotype was seen many times. The chain carries TRBV6-2 or TRBV6-3 and TRBJ1-1; a weak D match, TRBD1 (5 bases). The CDR3 consists of 14 residues. Trimming removed 2 bases from V and 4 bases from J, with 11 bases in between. CDR1 and CDR2 (germline): MNHEY, SVGEGT. The CDR3 region is CASSYPIGTTEAFF. DNA of the CDR3: TGTGCCAGCAGTTACCCAATAGGGACCACTGAAGCTTTCTTT.

The CDR3 loop reads CASSQEAGSPYEQYF. As DNA, the CDR3 is TGCGCCAGCAGCCAGGAAGCGGGATCGCCCTACGAGCAGTACTTC. The chain recombines TRBV4-1 with TRBJ2-7; TRBD2 matches 7 bases. CDR1 MGHRA and CDR2 YSYEKL come from the germline V gene. J was trimmed by 2 bases and V by 3 bases; bases with no gene match: 7. The CDR3 covers 15 residues.

This clonotype was seen at least ten times. This chain links TRBV2 with TRBJ1-1; tentative D call: TRBD1 (5 bases). CDR3 length equals 14 residues. CDR1 SNHLY and CDR2 FYNNEI come from the germline V gene. V shed 4 bases and J shed 0 bases, with 9 bases lying between them. Here the CDR3 reads CASSGGRVNTEAFF. CDR3 nucleotide sequence: TGTGCCAGCAGTGGGGGCAGAGTGAACACTGAAGCTTTCTTT.

This clonotype has a handful of counts. V and J are TRBV3-1 and TRBJ1-2; D gene uncertain. Trimming took off 1 base at V and 9 bases at J, with 6 bases between the two ends. From germline, CDR1 is LGHDT and CDR2 YNNKEL (reference sequence). This CDR3 is built from 11 residues. The CDR3 DNA reads TGTGCCAGCAGCCAAGTAATGAGCTACACCTTC. Translation: CASSQVMSYTF.

This clonotype showed up many times. V gene TRBV5-1 combines with J gene TRBJ2-2, with D hard to call. Trimming removed 0 bases from V and 4 bases from J, with 13 bases in between. The CDR3 consists of 16 residues. Germline CDR1 SGHRS, CDR2 YFSETQ. The CDR3 region is CASSLEVTSGTGELFF. The CDR3 DNA follows: TGCGCCAGCAGCTTGGAGGTTACCTCGGGCACCGGGGAGCTGTTTTTT.

In its sample, this clonotype was seen many times. The chain links TRBV28 to TRBJ2-3, with 10 bases fitting TRBD2. The germline V gene has CDR1 MDHEN and CDR2 SYDVKM. The J segment lost 4 bases and the V segment lost 4 bases, leaving 2 bases of the junction unmatched. This CDR3 contains 14 residues. The CDR3 nucleotides read TGTGCCAGCAGTTCTAGCGGGAGTGCAGATACGCAGTATTTT. Translating it yields CASSSSGSADTQYF. Based on the CDR3 plus reference TRBV28 and TRBJ2-3, the full variable domain is DVKVTQSSRYLVKRTGEKVFLECVQDMDHENMFWYRQDPGLGLRLIYFSYDVKMKEKGDIPEGYSVSREKKERFSLILESASTNQTSMYLCASSSSGSADTQYFGPGTRLTVL.

This clonotype showed up many times. The chain recombines TRBV11-3 with TRBJ1-1; no clear D. This CDR3 region has 13 residues. The V gene lost 2 bases and the J gene lost 1 base, with 5 bases spanning the gap. Germline values: CDR1 SGHNT, CDR2 YENEEA. The CDR3 here is CASSLQPNTEAFF. The CDR3 DNA follows: TGTGCCAGCAGCTTACAACCGAACACTGAAGCTTTCTTT.

About this clonotype itself: One base away lies a much larger clone, so this may be a sequencing read error. The chain couples TRBV28 to TRBJ2-3; a possible D gene is TRBD1 (6 bases). This CDR3 has 15 residues. Germline V gives CDR1 MDHEN, CDR2 SYDVKM. The CDR3 coding sequence is TGTGCCGGCAGTGATAAAGGGGGTGACACAGATACGCAGTATTTT. Translated: CAGSDKGGDTDTQYF.

This clonotype came up a few times. V is TRBV27 and J is TRBJ2-1; D perhaps matches TRBD2 (5 bases). This CDR3 has 16 residues. Germline values: CDR1 MNHEY, CDR2 SMNVEV (reference sequence). V was cut by 7 bases and J by 0 bases, with 16 bases left in between. CDR3 in amino acids: CASTRWSGSSYNEQFF. For the CDR3, the DNA is TGTGCCAGCACCCGATGGTCGGGGAGCTCCTACAATGAGCAGTTCTTC.

This clonotype occurred many times. This rearrangement joins TRBV7-2 to TRBJ2-7; D uncertain. V dropped 2 bases and J dropped 2 bases, with 13 bases sitting between them. The CDR3 spans 15 residues. The V gene's germline CDR1 is SGHTA and CDR2 FQGNSA. The CDR3 is CASSLSPASPYEQYF. DNA of the CDR3: TGTGCCAGCAGCTTAAGTCCCGCGTCCCCCTACGAGCAGTACTTC.

This clonotype was counted at least ten times. The V call is TRBV6-5, the J call TRBJ2-7; the match to TRBD1 covers 7 bases. With V trimmed by 2 bases and J by 3 bases, 1 base remained unmatched. CDR3 length: 13 residues. Germline V CDR1 and CDR2: MNHEY, SVGAGI. Here the CDR3 reads CASSYGDSYEQYF. In DNA, the CDR3 is TGTGCCAGCAGTTACGGGGACAGCTACGAGCAGTACTTC.

The chain uses TRBV19 and TRBJ2-1, with 7 bases aligning to TRBD2. The length of the CDR3 is 15 residues. V shed 6 bases and J 2 bases; nucleotides not matched to a gene: 7. Germline V CDR1 and CDR2: LNHDA, SQIVND (reference sequence). The CDR3: CASRGGFHAYNEQFF. CDR3 in DNA: TGTGCCAGTAGGGGGGGGTTCCATGCCTACAATGAGCAGTTCTTC.

This clonotype has a count of ten or more. This chain links TRBV7-8 with TRBJ2-1; D call uncertain. This CDR3 has 12 residues. CDR1 and CDR2 from the germline V gene are SGHVS and FQNEAQ. Trimming removed 4 bases at V and 8 bases at J, with 9 bases between. Here the CDR3 DNA reads TGTGCCAGCAGCTGGAACTGGGATGAGCAGTTCTTC. Translated: CASSWNWDEQFF.

In its sample, this clonotype was seen many times. This rearrangement joins TRBV7-2 to TRBJ2-7; D unresolved. Trimming took off 5 bases at V and 2 bases at J, with 13 bases between the two ends. Germline lookup yields CDR1 SGHTA and CDR2 FQGNSA. CDR3 length: 14 residues. In DNA, the CDR3 is TGTGCCAGCAGCCAAGGACCAATAACCTACGAGCAGTACTTC. Encoded protein: CASSQGPITYEQYF.

The chain has TRBV20-1 and TRBJ1-1, with 7 bases identical to TRBD1. Germline loops: CDR1 DFQATT, CDR2 SNEGSKA (reference sequence). The CDR3 is 12 residues long. Unmatched junction bases numbered 3, after V lost 0 bases and J lost 8 bases. The CDR3 region is CSAREGTAEAFF. In DNA, the CDR3 is TGCAGTGCTAGAGAGGGGACAGCCGAAGCTTTCTTT.

This sequence joins TRBV20-1 and TRBJ2-3; D ambiguous. The germline V and J ends were trimmed by 1 base and 2 bases, with 4 bases remaining between them. Germline-derived CDR1 and CDR2 are DFQATT and SNEGSKA (reference sequence). CDR3 length: 12 amino acids. DNA for the CDR3: TGCAGTGCTAGAGCACTCACAGATACGCAGTATTTT. Translated: CSARALTDTQYF.

The chain couples TRBV19 to TRBJ1-1; D possibly corresponds to TRBD1 (5 bases). This CDR3 contains 11 residues. V dropped 5 bases and J dropped 11 bases, with 12 bases sitting between them. CDR1 and CDR2 (germline): LNHDA, SQIVND (reference sequence). CDR3 coding DNA: TGTGCCAGTAGTGTCAGGGCTGGGGCTTTCTTT. This encodes CASSVRAGAFF.

As to this clonotype: Likely a read error: the CDR3 ends without its conserved phenylalanine or tryptophan. CDR3 DNA sequence: TGTGCCAGCAGCCCGCATTCGACCGGGGAGCTGTTTTTA. It encodes CASSPHSTGELFL. The chain recombines TRBV7-9 with TRBJ2-2; D not certain. Germline CDR1 and CDR2: SEHNR and FQNEAQ (reference sequence). V lost 5 bases and J lost 5, with 9 bases in between. The CDR3 is 13 residues long.

This clonotype was seen many times. The chain couples TRBV18 to TRBJ2-1, with 7 bases fitting TRBD2. Germline V gene sequence: CDR1 KGHSH, CDR2 LQKENI. V shed 3 bases and J 8 bases; nucleotides not matched to a gene: 10. The CDR3 runs 15 residues. The CDR3, as DNA: TGTGCCAGCTCACCCCAAGCGGGATCCGGCGATGAGCAGTTCTTC. Protein sequence: CASSPQAGSGDEQFF.

V and J are TRBV20-1 and TRBJ2-7; D remains ambiguous. Trimming took 5 bases from V and 9 from J, leaving 14 bases between them. This CDR3 comprises 11 residues. Per the germline V gene, CDR1 is DFQATT and CDR2 is SNEGSKA (reference sequence). Here the CDR3 DNA reads TGCAGTGCTTCTGATCTCCGAGGGCAGTACTTC. Translation: CSASDLRGQYF.

This clonotype was seen a handful of times. The chain uses TRBV19 and TRBJ2-7; 7 bases line up with TRBD2. The CDR3 spans 14 residues. V shed 7 bases, J shed 3 bases, and the junction held 9 bases outside the gene matches. CDR1 is LNHDA, CDR2 SQIVND, per germline (reference sequence). The CDR3 region is CASTTTGGSYEQYF. CDR3 nucleotides: TGTGCCAGTACCACGACGGGAGGAAGCTACGAGCAGTACTTC.

This clonotype was detected only a few times. The V gene is TRBV3-1, the J gene TRBJ1-1; D is unresolved. Germline V gene sequence: CDR1 LGHDT, CDR2 YNNKEL (reference sequence). The CDR3 contains 13 residues. Trimming took 4 bases from V and 10 from J, leaving 16 bases between them. CDR3 nucleotide sequence: TGTGCCAGCAGCCCCCAAAGGCGCGGGAGAGCTTTCTTT. Translated: CASSPQRRGRAFF.

This clonotype was observed at least ten times. The chain uses TRBV12-5 and TRBJ1-2, with TRBD1 matching over 8 bases. Trimming at V came to 1 base and at J to 7 bases, leaving 2 bases not matched to a gene. The CDR3 sequence is 13 residues long. Germline V CDR1 and CDR2: LGHNT, FRNRAP. For the CDR3, the DNA is TGTGCTAGTGGTTTGGGCAGGGGGCCTGGCTACACCTTC. It yields the protein CASGLGRGPGYTF.